Listed below are T cell receptor beta chains from one sample, sequenced in a study of blood T cells in healthy people across ages. TCRdb used MiXCR to reprocess the 5' RACE reads, holding one entry per CDR3 protein. This table holds more than 550,000 distinct CDR3 sequences, 22% found once. The sample comprised blood. The source of these receptors is a man aged 70-80 years in good health. Both conserved end residues are part of each CDR3. A D gene is named only where the DNA matches it firmly. Only part of the rows carry a size: once, few, many, or a class if the clone is expanded.

cdr3_aa,cdr3_nt,d_call,clone_size,j_call,cdr3_length,v_call
CSVADGRTNSPLHF,TGCAGCGTGGCTGATGGGCGGACAAATTCACCCCTCCACTTT,NA,few,TRBJ1-6,14,TRBV29-1
CASRTIAGASYNEQFF,TGTGCCAGCAGAACTATAGCGGGGGCCTCCTACAATGAGCAGTTCTTC,TRBD2,few,TRBJ2-1,16,TRBV6-5
CASREYQGPTYEQYF,TGTGCCAGCAGGGAATATCAGGGACCGACCTACGAGCAGTACTTC,NA,NA,TRBJ2-7,15,TRBV7-8
CASIHSGSSYNEQFF,TGTGCCAGCATCCATTCTGGGAGCTCCTACAATGAGCAGTTCTTC,NA,NA,TRBJ2-1,15,TRBV7-2
CASSQKTHTGELFF,TGCGCCAGCAGCCAAAAGACCCACACCGGGGAGCTGTTTTTT,NA,NA,TRBJ2-2,14,TRBV4-3
CASHGGGNSPLHF,TGTGCCAGCCATGGCGGGGGAAATTCACCCCTCCACTTT,NA,few,TRBJ1-6,13,TRBV28
CASSLGLASTDTQYF,TGTGCCAGCAGCTTGGGACTAGCGAGCACAGATACGCAGTATTTT,TRBD2,many,TRBJ2-3,15,TRBV11-2
CSIQGATNEKLFF,TGCAGCATCCAAGGGGCAACTAATGAAAAACTGTTTTTT,NA,few,TRBJ1-4,13,TRBV29-1
CASSLNAGSETQYF,TGCGCCAGCAGCTTGAACGCGGGATCGGAGACCCAGTACTTC,NA,few,TRBJ2-5,14,TRBV5-1
CASSSLPVGDTQYF,TGCGCCAGCAGCTCGCTCCCGGTAGGAGATACGCAGTATTTT,NA,NA,TRBJ2-3,14,TRBV5-1
CATSDWSNNEQFF,TGTGCCACCAGTGACTGGTCGAACAATGAGCAGTTCTTC,NA,NA,TRBJ2-1,13,TRBV24-1
CSARGDQGRTYEQYF,TGCAGTGCTAGAGGGGACCAGGGACGGACCTACGAGCAGTACTTC,NA,NA,TRBJ2-7,15,TRBV20-1
CASSTDDYGYTF,TGTGCCAGCAGTACCGATGACTATGGCTACACCTTC,NA,few,TRBJ1-2,12,TRBV12-3/TRBV12-4
CSAMASGGQETQYF,TGCAGTGCCATGGCTAGCGGGGGACAAGAGACCCAGTACTTC,TRBD2,few,TRBJ2-5,14,TRBV20-1
CSARIDLAKKEKLFF,TGCAGTGCTAGAATTGACCTCGCGAAGAAAGAAAAACTGTTTTTT,NA,NA,TRBJ1-4,15,TRBV20-1
CASSQEWGQVYGYTF,TGTGCCAGCAGCCAAGAGTGGGGGCAGGTCTATGGCTACACCTTC,NA,NA,TRBJ1-2,15,TRBV14
CASSLFSTSGGVSTDTQYF,TGTGCCAGCAGTTTATTTTCTACTAGCGGGGGGGTTAGCACAGATACGCAGTATTTT,TRBD2,NA,TRBJ2-3,19,TRBV28
CASSPPGASTEAFF,TGTGCCAGCAGCCCCCCCGGGGCGAGCACTGAAGCTTTCTTT,NA,NA,TRBJ1-1,14,TRBV28
CASSLAGTREVDTQYF,TGTGCCAGCAGCTTAGCCGGGACTAGAGAGGTAGATACGCAGTATTTT,TRBD2,NA,TRBJ2-3,16,TRBV7-6
CASSFTGANVLTF,TGTGCCAGTAGTTTTACTGGGGCCAACGTCCTGACTTTC,NA,NA,TRBJ2-6,13,TRBV19
CASRPGSSTYNEQFF,TGTGCCAGCAGGCCCGGGAGCAGTACCTACAATGAGCAGTTCTTC,NA,few,TRBJ2-1,15,TRBV2
CASSLDRGTEKLFF,TGCGCCAGCAGCTTGGACAGGGGGACGGAAAAACTGTTTTTT,TRBD1,few,TRBJ1-4,14,TRBV5-1
CASSGPTGNTDTQYF,TGTGCCAGCAGTGGCCCGACAGGGAACACAGATACGCAGTATTTT,TRBD1,few,TRBJ2-3,15,TRBV25-1
CSVGEVTGNTIYF,TGCAGCGTTGGGGAAGTGACCGGAAACACCATATATTTT,NA,few,TRBJ1-3,13,TRBV29-1
CSVDDHSTGELFF,TGCAGCGTGGATGATCACAGCACCGGGGAGCTGTTTTTT,NA,NA,TRBJ2-2,13,TRBV29-1
CASSLSSETQYF,TGTGCCAGCAGCTTATCTTCGGAGACCCAGTACTTC,NA,many,TRBJ2-5,12,TRBV7-2
CACLGQPNNSPLHF,TGTGCCTGCCTAGGACAGCCCAATAATTCACCCCTCCACTTT,NA,NA,TRBJ1-6,14,TRBV6-1
CASSLSFLVAGDLSSYNEQFF,TGTGCCAGCAGCCTTTCTTTCTTGGTAGCGGGGGACCTAAGCTCCTACAATGAGCAGTTCTTC,TRBD2,NA,TRBJ2-1,21,TRBV3-1
CASSLATDTEAFF,TGTGCCAGCAGCTTAGCTACAGACACTGAAGCTTTCTTT,NA,few,TRBJ1-1,13,TRBV7-9
CASIGGLSSGNTIYF,TGTGCCAGCATAGGGGGACTAAGCTCTGGAAACACCATATATTTT,NA,few,TRBJ1-3,15,TRBV25-1
CASSLRQVPGELFF,TGTGCCAGCAGCTTGAGACAGGTTCCCGGGGAGCTGTTTTTT,NA,few,TRBJ2-2,14,TRBV7-8
CASSAWTGVKTGELFF,TGCGCCAGCAGCGCCTGGACAGGGGTGAAGACCGGGGAGCTGTTTTTT,TRBD1,few,TRBJ2-2,16,TRBV5-1
CASSESFRDRGRVETQYF,TGTGCCAGCAGCGAAAGTTTCCGGGACAGGGGGAGAGTAGAGACCCAGTACTTC,TRBD1,NA,TRBJ2-5,18,TRBV7-9
CASRLATNTGELFF,TGTGCCAGCAGGCTAGCCACGAACACCGGGGAGCTGTTTTTT,NA,few,TRBJ2-2,14,TRBV2
CASSARLAGLRDEQFF,TGTGCCAGCAGCGCACGACTAGCGGGACTAAGGGATGAGCAGTTCTTC,TRBD2,few,TRBJ2-1,16,TRBV7-2
CATSRDRREGTEAFF,TGTGCCACCAGCAGAGATCGCAGGGAGGGGACTGAAGCTTTCTTT,NA,NA,TRBJ1-1,15,TRBV15
CASSQTRTGSDEQYF,TGTGCCAGCAGCCAAACCCGGACAGGGTCGGACGAGCAGTACTTC,TRBD1,NA,TRBJ2-7,15,TRBV6-2/TRBV6-3
CASSFSPFSAINYGYTF,TGTGCCAGCAGTTTCTCCCCCTTTTCAGCAATTAACTATGGCTACACCTTC,NA,NA,TRBJ1-2,17,TRBV27
CASVGAGQTQYF,TGTGCTAGTGTGGGGGCGGGACAGACCCAGTACTTC,NA,NA,TRBJ2-5,12,TRBV12-5
CASSLPGTVADTQYF,TGTGCCAGCAGTTTACCTGGGACAGTCGCGGATACGCAGTATTTT,TRBD1,NA,TRBJ2-3,15,TRBV28
CASSLEGLAAYEQYF,TGTGCCAGCAGCTTAGAGGGCTTAGCGGCCTACGAGCAGTACTTC,NA,NA,TRBJ2-7,15,TRBV11-2
CATSLRNTGELFF,TGTGCCACCAGCCTACGGAACACCGGGGAGCTGTTTTTT,NA,NA,TRBJ2-2,13,TRBV15
CASSHVGQGSFSGANVLTF,TGTGCCAGCAGCCACGTCGGACAGGGGTCCTTCTCTGGGGCCAACGTCCTGACTTTC,TRBD1,few,TRBJ2-6,19,TRBV6-6
CASSPPNRVHGYTF,TGTGCCAGCTCACCACCTAACAGGGTTCATGGCTACACCTTC,NA,NA,TRBJ1-2,14,TRBV18
CASSVRLEVEKLFF,TGTGCCAGCAGCGTAAGATTGGAGGTAGAAAAACTGTTTTTT,NA,few,TRBJ1-4,14,TRBV7-9
CSASPAQNQPQHF,TGCAGTGCTAGCCCGGCCCAAAATCAGCCCCAGCATTTT,NA,NA,TRBJ1-5,13,TRBV20-1
CASSLHQSSYNEQFF,TGTGCCAGCAGCCTCCACCAGAGCTCCTACAATGAGCAGTTCTTC,NA,few,TRBJ2-1,15,TRBV6-5
CASTFLTSGTNEQFF,TGTGCCAGCACCTTCTTGACTAGCGGCACGAATGAGCAGTTCTTC,TRBD2,NA,TRBJ2-1,15,TRBV5-5
CASSRQRELMNTEAFF,TGTGCCAGCAGTCGACAGCGCGAACTTATGAACACTGAAGCTTTCTTT,NA,few,TRBJ1-1,16,TRBV2
CSARDPVGSSNEQFF,TGCAGTGCTAGAGATCCGGTAGGGTCAAGCAATGAGCAGTTCTTC,NA,few,TRBJ2-1,15,TRBV20-1
CASRPGPNYEQYF,TGTGCCAGCAGACCCGGGCCCAATTACGAGCAGTACTTC,NA,few,TRBJ2-7,13,TRBV12-3/TRBV12-4
CASSPTSYEQFF,TGTGCCAGCAGCCCGACTAGCTACGAGCAGTTCTTC,TRBD2,NA,TRBJ2-1,12,TRBV7-9
CASRFPYEQYF,TGTGCAAGTCGCTTTCCCTACGAGCAGTACTTC,NA,NA,TRBJ2-7,11,TRBV12-2
CASSRQSGTGSQETQYF,TGCGCCAGCAGCCGTCAATCCGGGACAGGTTCCCAAGAGACCCAGTACTTC,TRBD1,few,TRBJ2-5,17,TRBV5-1
CASSGQISYNEQFF,TGTGCCAGCTCGGGACAAATTTCCTACAATGAGCAGTTCTTC,NA,NA,TRBJ2-1,14,TRBV18
CASSVHPQGATTNYGYTF,TGTGCCAGCAGTGTACATCCCCAGGGGGCGACAACTAACTATGGCTACACCTTC,TRBD1,NA,TRBJ1-2,18,TRBV6-1
CATSEFPAGYNEQFF,TGTGCCACCAGTGAATTTCCGGCGGGCTACAATGAGCAGTTCTTC,NA,NA,TRBJ2-1,15,TRBV24-1
CSAFPSVDEQFF,TGCAGTGCCTTTCCTAGCGTCGATGAGCAGTTCTTC,NA,few,TRBJ2-1,12,TRBV20-1
CSGTGFTDTQYF,TGCAGCGGGACAGGGTTCACAGATACGCAGTATTTT,TRBD1,few,TRBJ2-3,12,TRBV29-1